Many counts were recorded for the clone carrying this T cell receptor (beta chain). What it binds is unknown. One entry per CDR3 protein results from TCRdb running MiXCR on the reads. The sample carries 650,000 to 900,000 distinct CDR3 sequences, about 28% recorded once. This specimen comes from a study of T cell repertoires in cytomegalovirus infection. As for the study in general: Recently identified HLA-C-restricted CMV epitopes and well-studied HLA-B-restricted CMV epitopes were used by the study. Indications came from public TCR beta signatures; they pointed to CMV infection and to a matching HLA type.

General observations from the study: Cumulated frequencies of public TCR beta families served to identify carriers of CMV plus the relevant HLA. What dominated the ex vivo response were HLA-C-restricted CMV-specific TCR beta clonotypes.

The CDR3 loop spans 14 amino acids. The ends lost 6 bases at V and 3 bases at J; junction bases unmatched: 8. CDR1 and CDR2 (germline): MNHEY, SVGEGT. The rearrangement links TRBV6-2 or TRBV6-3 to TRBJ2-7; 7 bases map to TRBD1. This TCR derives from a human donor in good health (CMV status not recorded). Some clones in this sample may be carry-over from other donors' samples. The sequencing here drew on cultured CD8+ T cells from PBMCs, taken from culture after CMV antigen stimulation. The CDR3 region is CASSLIGTDYEQYV. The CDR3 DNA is TGTGCCAGCAGCCTAATCGGGACAGACTACGAGCAGTACGTC.